A selection of T cell receptor beta chains follows, all from one sample in a study of shared clonotypes between healthy human individuals. Profiled with immunoSEQ multiplex PCR; TCRdb holds only in-frame clones, not every one. The sample consists of 1.4 million to 1.5 million clones, roughly 96% of them appearing once. Sequencing was performed on naive CD4+ T cells sorted from blood. All receptors come from a man younger than 40 in good health. The CDR3 runs from the conserved cysteine through the conserved F or W. Each record gives: V gene, CDR3 protein.

TRBV9,CASSVGQASSYEQYF
TRBV7-9,CASSPRTSGSEQFF
TRBV28,CASTAGTGNYEQYF
TRBV5-1,CASSLVERNTGELFF
TRBV7-3,CASSDLQQGPTDTQYF
TRBV6-4,CASSERSGPGRAADTQYF
TRBV28,CASSRAGVAGNIQYF
TRBV7-6,CASSSSQGLTEAFF
TRBV7-2,CASSFQVPTDTQYF
TRBV5-1,CASSLEDGAYEQYF
TRBV5-4,CASSLAERGTYEQYF
TRBV5-4,CASSLDRYEQYF
TRBV7-8,CASSLTRWLPSNYGYTF
TRBV5-1,CASSSRGDRGNTEAFF
TRBV7-2,CASSNRANYEQYF